Following are 26 T cell receptor beta chains from one sample sequenced in a study of blood T cell repertoires in COVID-19. TCRdb's table, derived via immunoSEQ multiplex PCR, lists solely in-frame clones and lacks some. The sample includes 150,000 to 200,000 clones, 80% to 90% of them seen just once. Sequenced material: peripheral blood. The receptors were sampled from a man in his forties or fifties with active or convalescent COVID-19.

This chain links TRBV5-1 with TRBJ1-2; D is ambiguous. CDR1 and CDR2 from the germline V gene are SGHRS and YFSETQ. Trimming took 3 bases from V and 3 from J, leaving 12 bases between them. The CDR3 extends over 14 amino acids. Here the CDR3 reads CASSYIGGDYGYTF. The CDR3 coding sequence is TGCGCCAGCAGCTATATAGGAGGAGACTATGGCTACACCTTC.

The CDR3 sequence: CASSLEGTSGYNEQFF. DNA for the CDR3: TGTGCCAGCAGCTTAGAGGGAACTAGCGGTTACAATGAGCAGTTCTTC. This chain connects TRBV11-2 to TRBJ2-1; 8 bases line up with TRBD2. This CDR3 has 16 residues. Germline V gene data show CDR1 as SGHAT and CDR2 as FQNNGV. The J segment lost 4 bases and the V segment lost 0 bases, leaving 5 bases of the junction unmatched.

V and J are TRBV7-3 and TRBJ1-2, with D possibly being TRBD1 (6 bases). This CDR3 has 13 residues. The germline V gene encodes CDR1 SGHTA and CDR2 FQGTGA. V was trimmed by 7 bases and J by 8 bases, leaving 17 bases between them. The CDR3 is CASTPAGEHGYTF. DNA for the CDR3: TGTGCCAGCACCCCAGCAGGGGAACACGGCTACACCTTC.

The V and J genes are TRBV27 and TRBJ2-6; no reliable D call. The V gene lost 6 bases and the J gene lost 0 bases, with 9 bases spanning the gap. There are 15 residues in the CDR3. Germline values: CDR1 MNHEY, CDR2 SMNVEV (reference sequence). CDR3 sequence reads: CASSRYFSGANVLTF. The CDR3 DNA is TGTGCCAGCAGCCGATACTTCTCTGGGGCCAACGTCCTGACTTTC. The complete variable domain, with remaining parts taken from reference TRBV27 and TRBJ2-6, reads EAQVTQNPRYLITVTGKKLTVTCSQNMNHEYMSWYRQDPGLGLRQIYYSMNVEVTDKGDVPEGYKVSRKEKRNFPLILESPSPNQTSLYFCASSRYFSGANVLTFGAGSRLTVL.

The chain has TRBV7-9 and TRBJ1-1; D might be TRBD1 (5 bases). CDR3 length: 14 amino acids. The V and J ends lost 3 bases and 1 base respectively, with 9 bases between them. Germline values: CDR1 SEHNR, CDR2 FQNEAQ (reference sequence). The CDR3 coding sequence is TGTGCCAGCAGCTTGGAGGGGCGGAACACTGAAGCTTTCTTT. Translated, it gives CASSLEGRNTEAFF.

The chain uses TRBV2 and TRBJ2-1; unclear D gene. Germline CDR1 SNHLY, CDR2 FYNNEI. V was pared by 4 bases and J by 10 bases, with 11 bases between. The CDR3 length is 12 residues. Written as DNA, the CDR3 is TGTGCCAGCAGTGTTCTTCGCCGGGAGCAGTTCTTC. This translates into CASSVLRREQFF.

This clone was found a few times. The rearrangement uses TRBV18 and TRBJ2-5; TRBD1 aligns across 12 bases. This CDR3 comprises 17 residues. CDR1 and CDR2 from the germline V gene are KGHSH and LQKENI. The V and J ends lost 2 bases and 5 bases, in that order; junction bases with no gene match: 9. CDR3 region: CASSPRKGQGALETQYF. CDR3 DNA sequence: TGTGCCAGCTCACCAAGAAAGGGACAGGGGGCTTTGGAGACCCAGTACTTC.

This clone was detected only once. The gene calls are TRBV24-1 and TRBJ2-7; 11 bases agree with TRBD1. Per germline, CDR1 KGHDR and CDR2 SFDVKD. The J segment lost 1 base and the V segment lost 3 bases, leaving 1 base of the junction unmatched. There are 15 residues in the CDR3. The CDR3 reads CATSDGQGASYEQYF. CDR3 sequence (DNA): TGTGCCACCAGTGATGGACAGGGGGCATCCTACGAGCAGTACTTC.

This clone was counted between two and nine times. This chain links TRBV7-9 with TRBJ1-2, with 8 bases fitting TRBD1. The J segment lost 3 bases and the V segment lost 4 bases, leaving 4 bases of the junction unmatched. This CDR3 region has 14 residues. Germline V CDR1 and CDR2: SEHNR, FQNEAQ (reference sequence). The CDR3 bases are TGTGCCAGCAGCTATAACAGGGGGGACTATGGCTACACCTTC. Its protein is CASSYNRGDYGYTF.

V gene TRBV19 combines with J gene TRBJ2-3, with 8 nucleotides matching TRBD1. With V trimmed by 10 bases and J by 0 bases, 6 bases remained unmatched. The germline V gene encodes CDR1 LNHDA and CDR2 SQIVND (reference sequence). The CDR3 runs 14 residues. The CDR3 nucleotides read TGTGCCACCCAGACAGGGGCCAGCACAGATACGCAGTATTTT. It encodes CATQTGASTDTQYF. Full variable domain (remainder filled in from reference TRBV19 and TRBJ2-3): DGGITQSPKYLFRKEGQNVTLSCEQNLNHDAMYWYRQDPGQGLRLIYYSQIVNDFQKGDIAEGYSVSREKKESFPLTVTSAQKNPTAFYLCATQTGASTDTQYFGPGTRLTVL.

The J gene is TRBJ2-6, the V gene TRBV14, with 8 nucleotides matching TRBD2. With 1 base clipped from V and 0 bases from J, the junction kept 14 bases outside the gene matches. This CDR3 contains 21 residues. Germline CDR1 is SGHDN and CDR2 is FVKESK. CDR3 DNA: TGTGCCAGCAGCCAAGCCTCGTACTTTCACGGGGGGGCCTCTGGGGCCAACGTCCTGACTTTC. Its protein product is CASSQASYFHGGASGANVLTF.

Turning to this clone: Other DNA sequences from this sample encode an identical CDR3 as well. V gene TRBV30 combines with J gene TRBJ1-2; no firm D call. Trimming took 0 bases from V and 4 from J, leaving 6 bases between them. Germline loops: CDR1 GTSNPN, CDR2 SVGIG (reference sequence). There are 12 residues in the CDR3. CDR3 sequence: CAWSVPGYGYTF. The CDR3 bases are TGTGCCTGGAGTGTACCGGGCTATGGCTACACCTTC.

This chain uses TRBV5-6 with TRBJ1-1; 10 bases fit TRBD1. V shed 4 bases, J shed 5 bases, and the junction held 2 bases outside the gene matches. The CDR3 length is 13 residues. CDR1 and CDR2 (germline): SGHDT, YYEEEE. The CDR3 reads CASSRQGATEAFF. Here the CDR3 DNA reads TGTGCCAGCAGCCGACAGGGGGCAACTGAAGCTTTCTTT.

The chain has TRBV19 and TRBJ1-1, with a weak D call TRBD1 (6 bases). Trimming removed 6 bases from V and 0 bases from J, with 14 bases in between. The CDR3 is 15 amino acids. Per germline, CDR1 LNHDA and CDR2 SQIVND (reference sequence). The CDR3 DNA reads TGTGCCAGTAGAACCCCAGGGGCGATGAACACTGAAGCTTTCTTT. It translates to CASRTPGAMNTEAFF.

The CDR3 loop reads CASSLVNTGNGYTF. CDR3 coding DNA: TGTGCCAGCAGCTTAGTCAACACGGGAAATGGCTACACCTTC. This chain joins TRBV11-2 and TRBJ1-2; D gene uncertain. CDR3 length: 14 residues. Germline CDR1 SGHAT, CDR2 FQNNGV. The V end was cut by 1 base, the J end by 6 bases, with 12 bases between.

The chain combines TRBV5-4 with TRBJ2-1; no clear D. The CDR3 loop spans 13 amino acids. V lost 0 bases and J lost 6, with 7 bases in between. CDR1 and CDR2 (germline): SGHNT, YYREEE (reference sequence). CDR3 nucleotide sequence: TGTGCCAGCAGCTTGGCACAGTCCAATGAGCAGTTCTTC. It encodes CASSLAQSNEQFF. Full variable domain (remainder filled in from reference TRBV5-4 and TRBJ2-1): ETGVTQSPTHLIKTRGQQVTLRCSSQSGHNTVSWYQQALGQGPQFIFQYYREEENGRGNFPPRFSGLQFPNYSSELNVNALELDDSALYLCASSLAQSNEQFFGPGTRLTVL.

This clone appeared a single time. This chain uses TRBV11-1 with TRBJ2-1, with D hard to call. This CDR3 has 15 residues. V lost 2 bases and J 2 bases, leaving 10 bases between the germline ends. The germline gives CDR1 SGHAT, CDR2 FQDESV (reference sequence). The CDR3 protein is CASSLSRVAYNEQFF. The CDR3 coding sequence is TGTGCCAGCAGCTTAAGCCGGGTAGCCTACAATGAGCAGTTCTTC.

In nucleotides, the CDR3 is TGTGCCAGCAGCTTATACGGGACAGGGAGCAATCAGCCCCAGCATTTT. It yields the protein CASSLYGTGSNQPQHF. The genes are TRBV7-2 and TRBJ1-5; TRBD1 aligns across 9 bases. The ends lost 2 bases at V and 1 base at J; junction bases unmatched: 3. CDR1 SGHTA and CDR2 FQGNSA come from the germline V gene. The CDR3 consists of 16 residues.

This chain connects TRBV19 to TRBJ1-2, with D possibly being TRBD1 (6 bases). This CDR3 contains 15 residues. CDR1 is LNHDA, CDR2 SQIVND, per germline (reference sequence). The V gene lost 0 bases and the J gene lost 7 bases, with 15 bases spanning the gap. This chain's CDR3 is CASSIESRQASGYTF. The DNA of the CDR3 is TGTGCCAGTAGTATAGAAAGTAGACAGGCGAGTGGCTACACCTTC.

In this sample, this clone turned up a few times. The chain recombines TRBV6-1 with TRBJ1-5; D ambiguous. V was clipped by 2 bases and J by 0 bases, with 8 bases between them. The CDR3 consists of 15 residues. Germline assignment: CDR1 MNHNS and CDR2 SASEGT. The CDR3 DNA follows: TGTGCCAGCAGTGAATATACTTATAGCAATCAGCCCCAGCATTTT. The encoded protein is CASSEYTYSNQPQHF.

This clone was seen just once. The rearrangement uses TRBV4-2 and TRBJ2-7; maybe TRBD1 (6 bases). Germline CDR1 and CDR2: LGHNA and YNFKEQ. The CDR3 spans 15 residues. V was trimmed by 3 bases and J by 7 bases, leaving 19 bases between them. CDR3 DNA: TGTGCCAGCAGCCACGCCTCCGGACAGCGAGGAGAGCAGTACTTC. This gives the protein CASSHASGQRGEQYF.

The chain has TRBV9 and TRBJ1-4; 7 bases match TRBD1. The CDR3 runs 16 residues. Trimming took 3 bases from V and 5 from J; bases not matched to a gene: 10. Per the germline V gene, CDR1 is SGDLS and CDR2 is YYNGEE. This chain's CDR3 is CASSEGPHRGNEKLFF. The CDR3 nucleotides are TGTGCCAGCAGCGAAGGCCCCCACAGGGGAAATGAAAAACTGTTTTTT. The full variable domain, in which reference TRBV9 and TRBJ1-4 provide the parts outside the CDR3, is DSGVTQTPKHLITATGQRVTLRCSPRSGDLSVYWYQQSLDQGLQFLIQYYNGEERAKGNILERFSAQQFPDLHSELNLSSLELGDSALYFCASSEGPHRGNEKLFFGSGTQLSVL.

This rearrangement joins TRBV2 to TRBJ1-6, with D possibly TRBD1 on 6 matching bases. Deletions cut 5 bases from V and 10 bases from J, with 12 bases between. The CDR3 spans 13 residues. Germline V CDR1 and CDR2: SNHLY, FYNNEI. The CDR3, as DNA: TGTGCCAGCAGTAGGACAGTCAGCTCACCCCTCCACTTT. Translating it yields CASSRTVSSPLHF.

The chain has TRBV6-4 and TRBJ1-1; the D gene is possibly TRBD1 (6 bases). CDR3 length: 13 residues. V was pared by 2 bases and J by 5 bases, with 9 bases between. Per the germline V gene, CDR1 is MRHNA and CDR2 is SNTAGT. The CDR3 spells CASSDAQGTEAFF. DNA for the CDR3: TGTGCCAGCAGTGACGCACAGGGAACTGAAGCTTTCTTT.

The J gene is TRBJ1-5, the V gene TRBV2, with 12 positions matching TRBD1. This CDR3 is built from 17 residues. Unmatched junction bases numbered 7, after V lost 7 bases and J lost 0 bases. The V gene's germline CDR1 is SNHLY and CDR2 FYNNEI. The CDR3 protein is CASTGTGGLTSNQPQHF. In DNA form, the CDR3 reads TGTGCCAGCACGGGGACAGGGGGCCTAACTAGCAATCAGCCCCAGCATTTT.

The chain has TRBV2 and TRBJ2-3, with 7 positions matching TRBD1. The V gene's germline CDR1 is SNHLY and CDR2 FYNNEI. V was clipped by 5 bases and J by 2 bases; unmatched bases: 4. The CDR3 runs to 14 residues. The CDR3 DNA is TGTGCCAGCAGTCCCACAGGGGACACAGATACGCAGTATTTT. It is translated as CASSPTGDTDTQYF.